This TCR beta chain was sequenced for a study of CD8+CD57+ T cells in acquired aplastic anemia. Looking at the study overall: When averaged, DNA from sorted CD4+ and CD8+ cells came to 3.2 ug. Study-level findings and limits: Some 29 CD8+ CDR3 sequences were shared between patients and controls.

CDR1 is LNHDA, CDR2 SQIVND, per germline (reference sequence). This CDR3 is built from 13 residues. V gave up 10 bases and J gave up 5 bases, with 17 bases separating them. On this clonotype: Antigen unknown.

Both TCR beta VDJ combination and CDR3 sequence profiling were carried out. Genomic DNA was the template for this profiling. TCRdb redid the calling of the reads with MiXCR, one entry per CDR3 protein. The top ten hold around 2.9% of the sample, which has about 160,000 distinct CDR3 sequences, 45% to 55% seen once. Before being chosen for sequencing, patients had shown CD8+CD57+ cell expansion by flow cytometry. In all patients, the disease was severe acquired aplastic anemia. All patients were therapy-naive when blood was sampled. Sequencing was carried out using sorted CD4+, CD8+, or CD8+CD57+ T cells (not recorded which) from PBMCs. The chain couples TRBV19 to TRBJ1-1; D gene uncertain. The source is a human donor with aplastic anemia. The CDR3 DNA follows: TGTGCCACTAGGACGGGGTTCGAGACTGAAGCTTTCTTT. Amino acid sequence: CATRTGFETEAFF. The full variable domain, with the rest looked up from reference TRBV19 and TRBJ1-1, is DGGITQSPKYLFRKEGQNVTLSCEQNLNHDAMYWYRQDPGQGLRLIYYSQIVNDFQKGDIAEGYSVSREKKESFPLTVTSAQKNPTAFYLCATRTGFETEAFFGQGTRLTVV.